This T cell receptor (beta chain) was identified during a study of blood T cell repertoires in COVID-19. Across the study: Italy, Spain and the United States were the sources of the convalescent and acute COVID-19 samples.

The V end was cut by 6 bases, the J end by 6 bases, with 15 bases between. The CDR3 totals 15 residues. Germline loops: CDR1 SEHNR, CDR2 FQNEAQ (reference sequence). Method: immunoSEQ multiplex PCR; TCRdb's copy keeps in-frame clones and lacks some. This repertoire shows over 200,000 clones, 83% found once; its top ten account for roughly 1.2%. The sequenced material came from peripheral blood. This TCR was recovered from a woman between 25 and 40 years old with COVID-19, enrolled during active disease. The rearrangement joins TRBV7-9 to TRBJ1-6; the D gene is possibly TRBD1 (6 bases). The CDR3 loop is CASRETQGPNSPLHF. The CDR3 DNA reads as TGTGCCAGCAGAGAAACACAGGGACCTAATTCACCCCTCCACTTT.